This record covers a single TCR beta chain. Collection occurred without any documented infections or immune events in donors. The data were obtained in a study of identifying expanded T cells in peripheral blood. TCRdb's copy holds only in-frame clones and misses some; the assay was immunoSEQ multiplex PCR. The table includes roughly 96,000 clones, approximately 86% detected once. Germline V CDR1 and CDR2: MNHNS, SASEGT. The ends were cut back, 4 bases at V and 7 bases at J, with 10 bases in the middle. The CDR3 spans 12 residues. Sequencing was done on a sample of blood. This TCR derives from a person aged 18 to 70 in good health. The genes are TRBV6-1 and TRBJ1-2; no clear D. Written as DNA, the CDR3 is TGTGCCAGCAGTGCAGCCGGGCCTGGCTACACCTTC. Translation: CASSAAGPGYTF.